These 21 T cell receptor beta chains came from one sample sequenced in a study of early T cells in non-severe SARS-CoV-2 infection. In TCRdb, the 5' RACE reads were re-called with MiXCR into one record per CDR3 protein. Of roughly 57,000 distinct CDR3 sequences in the sample, around 13% are singletons; the top ten hold 9.3%. The specimen comprised whole blood, sampled at baseline. The receptors originated from an adult who was a healthcare worker with PCR-confirmed SARS-CoV-2 infection or an uninfected control (not recorded which).

This clonotype was recorded many times. The chain has TRBV25-1 and TRBJ2-7, with D possibly called TRBD1 or TRBD2 (6 bases each). This CDR3 has 14 residues. The V end lost 8 bases, the J end lost 4 bases, and 18 bases lay between the germline ends. Germline lookup yields CDR1 MGHDK and CDR2 SYGVNS. The DNA for the CDR3 is TGTGCCAGCGCCGGAGGGGGACCCCATTACGAGCAGTACTTC. It specifies CASAGGGPHYEQYF.

The chain employs TRBV28 and TRBJ2-4; D gene ambiguous. Germline-derived CDR1 and CDR2 are MDHEN and SYDVKM. The CDR3 extends over 13 amino acids. The V end was cut by 8 bases, the J end by 5 bases, with 13 bases between. In DNA form, the CDR3 reads TGTGCCAGCTGGGCCCCGACGGAAAACATTCAGTACTTC. Translated, it gives CASWAPTENIQYF.

In this sample, this clonotype turned up a few times. For the CDR3, the DNA is TGTGCCAGCAGCCCCGCCGTCGGCAGACTCTACGAGCAGTACTTC. Translated: CASSPAVGRLYEQYF. The chain combines TRBV7-9 with TRBJ2-7; D not certain. Germline assignment: CDR1 SEHNR and CDR2 FQNEAQ (reference sequence). There are 15 residues in the CDR3. V was trimmed by 5 bases and J by 3 bases, leaving 17 bases between them.

J is TRBJ1-2 and V is TRBV28; TRBD1 matches at 9 bases. There are 17 residues in the CDR3. The V and J ends lost 6 bases and 4 bases, in that order; junction bases with no gene match: 15. Germline CDR1 reads MDHEN; CDR2 reads SYDVKM. CDR3 sequence (DNA): TGTGCCAGCAGCACCCTCGGACAGGGGAGATTTCCCTATGGCTACACCTTC. This gives the protein CASSTLGQGRFPYGYTF.

This clonotype was counted only a few times. V and J are TRBV6-5 and TRBJ1-1; possible D gene TRBD1, 6 bases. The germline CDR1 and CDR2 sequences are MNHEY and SVGAGI. The CDR3 has 14 residues. Trimming removed 8 bases from V and 0 bases from J, with 13 bases in between. CDR3 amino acids: CASAPQGLNTEAFF. As DNA, the CDR3 is TGTGCCAGCGCACCCCAGGGGCTGAACACTGAAGCTTTCTTT.

This clonotype occurred a few times. The chain has TRBV24-1 and TRBJ2-2; 10 bases match TRBD2. Germline-derived CDR1 and CDR2 are KGHDR and SFDVKD. V shed 4 bases, J shed 7 bases, and the junction held 8 bases outside the gene matches. The CDR3 runs to 16 residues. The CDR3 DNA sequence: TGTGCCACCAGTGACCCGGGACTAGCGAGAGTCGGGGAGCTGTTTTTT. Its translation is CATSDPGLARVGELFF.

This clonotype was seen only a few times. This rearrangement joins TRBV5-1 to TRBJ1-1, with TRBD1 as a possible D gene (5 bases). V lost 3 bases to trimming and J lost 4 bases, with 13 bases between them. Germline CDR1 and CDR2: SGHRS and YFSETQ. The CDR3 runs 14 residues. As DNA, the CDR3 is TGCGCCAGCAGCTGGGACGGGGGAGGCACTGAAGCTTTCTTT. This gives the protein CASSWDGGGTEAFF.

This clonotype is classed as large. The J gene is TRBJ2-1, the V gene TRBV6-2 or TRBV6-3, with D possibly TRBD2 on 6 matching bases. Trimming pared 0 bases from V and 9 bases from J, leaving 6 bases between. The CDR3 contains 12 residues. From germline, CDR1 is MNHEY and CDR2 SVGEGT. CDR3: CASSYSRGEQFF. CDR3 DNA: TGTGCCAGCAGTTACTCGCGGGGTGAGCAGTTCTTC.

The chain recombines TRBV11-3 with TRBJ2-1, with D uncertain. Trimming left V 4 bases short and J 10 bases short, with 5 bases between. This CDR3 is 10 amino acids long. CDR1 and CDR2 (germline): SGHNT, YENEEA. In nucleotides, the CDR3 is TGTGCCAGCAGCTCAGTGGAGCAGTTCTTC. It translates to CASSSVEQFF.

The V and J genes are TRBV7-8 and TRBJ1-1; possible D gene TRBD1, 5 bases. Germline V gene data show CDR1 as SGHVS and CDR2 as FQNEAQ. V was shortened by 3 bases and J by 1 base, with 9 bases between the two germline ends. The CDR3 sequence is 14 residues long. CDR3 sequence (DNA): TGTGCCAGCAGCTTTCCAGGGCAGAACACTGAAGCTTTCTTT. Its protein product is CASSFPGQNTEAFF.

V usage is TRBV18 and J usage is TRBJ2-3, with no clear D. The CDR3 totals 11 residues. Germline lookup yields CDR1 KGHSH and CDR2 LQKENI. V was clipped by 5 bases and J by 4 bases, with 4 bases between them. Here the CDR3 reads CASSDADTQYF. The CDR3 DNA sequence: TGTGCCAGCTCAGATGCAGATACGCAGTATTTT.

This chain uses TRBV6-1 with TRBJ2-6; maybe TRBD1 (6 bases). This CDR3 comprises 18 residues. Germline V lookup: CDR1 MNHNS, CDR2 SASEGT. Trimming removed 3 bases from V and 2 bases from J, with 17 bases in between. CDR3 protein: CASSDGPVQGTGANVLTF. The CDR3 nucleotides are TGTGCCAGCAGTGACGGCCCCGTTCAGGGGACTGGGGCCAACGTCCTGACTTTC.

This clonotype was detected ten times or more. V and J are TRBV11-3 and TRBJ1-1; TRBD1 matches 7 bases. This CDR3 region has 15 residues. V lost 1 base, J lost 8 bases, and 10 bases stayed unmatched. Germline V gene lookup returns CDR1 SGHNT and CDR2 YENEEA. In DNA form, the CDR3 reads TGTGCCAGCAGCTTAGTAACAGGGGTTGCTTCCGAAGCTTTCTTT. It translates to CASSLVTGVASEAFF. The full variable domain, completed using reference TRBV11-3 and TRBJ1-1, is EAGVVQSPRYKIIEKKQPVAFWCNPISGHNTLYWYLQNLGQGPELLIRYENEEAVDDSQLPKDRFSAERLKGVDSTLKIQPAELGDSAVYLCASSLVTGVASEAFFGQGTRLTVV.

Note on this clonotype: One end of the junction is discordant with germline, which a read error may explain. The chain combines TRBV12-3 or TRBV12-4 with TRBJ2-5; D possibly corresponds to TRBD1 (6 bases). The CDR3 loop spans 14 amino acids. The chain's CDR3 is CASTLGTPQETQYF. The DNA of the CDR3 is TGTGCCAGCACTTTAGGGACACCCCAAGAGACCCAGTACTTC.

Many counts were recorded for this clonotype. This sequence joins TRBV25-1 and TRBJ2-3, with D hard to call. The CDR3 sequence is 10 residues long. CDR1 is MGHDK, CDR2 SYGVNS, per germline. Trimming stripped 4 bases from V and 5 bases from J, with 1 base between. The CDR3 loop reads CASSVDTQYF. The CDR3, as DNA: TGTGCCAGCAGTGTAGATACGCAGTATTTT.

This clonotype turned up a few times. V and J are TRBV28 and TRBJ1-6; TRBD1 aligns across 8 bases. The CDR3 loop spans 15 amino acids. Germline assignment: CDR1 MDHEN and CDR2 SYDVKM. The V gene end was trimmed by 4 bases and the J gene end by 8 bases; junction bases not matched to a gene: 7. CDR3 residues: CASSSPGQGDSPLHF. CDR3 nucleotide sequence: TGTGCCAGCAGTTCCCCCGGACAGGGAGATTCACCCCTCCACTTT.

This clonotype was seen many times. The J gene is TRBJ1-4, the V gene TRBV12-3 or TRBV12-4; 9 bases are a match to TRBD1. The V segment lost 6 bases and the J segment 8 bases; nucleotides outside the gene matches: 7. The CDR3 is made up of 14 amino acids. Here the CDR3 reads CASRYGQGNEKLFF. The CDR3 DNA sequence: TGTGCCAGCAGATATGGACAGGGGAACGAAAAACTGTTTTTT.

This clonotype appeared a few times. The chain uses TRBV3-1 and TRBJ1-2, with unresolved D. Germline V lookup: CDR1 LGHDT, CDR2 YNNKEL (reference sequence). This CDR3 has 15 residues. The V end lost 2 bases, the J end lost 8 bases, and 18 bases lay between the germline ends. CDR3 in DNA: TGTGCCAGCAGCCAATGGGGTGAAAGGGTGTACGGCTACACCTTC. Its translation is CASSQWGERVYGYTF.

There are a few counts of this clonotype. The J gene is TRBJ2-2, the V gene TRBV27; 13 nucleotides match TRBD2. This CDR3 spans 17 amino acids. Per germline, CDR1 MNHEY and CDR2 SMNVEV (reference sequence). J gave up 3 bases and V 5 bases, and 6 bases lay outside the gene matches. Here the CDR3 reads CASSLKLAGGYTGELFF. As DNA, the CDR3 is TGTGCCAGCAGTCTAAAACTAGCGGGGGGGTACACCGGGGAGCTGTTTTTT.

The genes are TRBV7-8 and TRBJ2-5, with 9 bases identical to TRBD2. With V trimmed by 5 bases and J by 4 bases, 20 bases remained unmatched. The CDR3 is 19 residues long. In germline, CDR1 is SGHVS, CDR2 FQNEAQ. CDR3 in DNA: TGTGCCAGCAGCCCCACCCGGCTAGCGGGATTTGGACCTGGAGAGACCCAGTACTTC. Amino acid sequence: CASSPTRLAGFGPGETQYF.

This clonotype has just a few counts. The chain couples TRBV28 to TRBJ2-7, with D unresolved. Germline CDR1 MDHEN, CDR2 SYDVKM. CDR3 length: 15 amino acids. Trimming shortened V by 6 bases and J by 3 bases, and 18 bases separated the two germline ends. This CDR3 is CASRTTDDPLYEQYF. CDR3 sequence (DNA): TGTGCCAGCAGAACCACCGACGACCCTCTCTACGAGCAGTACTTC.